The sequence of this T cell receptor beta chain was determined in a study of shared clonotypes between healthy human individuals (TCRdb year 2020). With respect to the entire study: Two women and three men aged 18 to 49 years were included in the cohort. Per donor, three plates each were used for CD4 naive and CD4 memory, two for CD8 naive, and one for CD8 memory. To estimate repertoire size and how much clonotypes are shared between individuals, the study performed deep sequencing of blood TCR repertoires from roughly five healthy adults. To increase sequencing depth and limit assay-specific biases, different laboratories used diverse techniques to prepare libraries and sequence TCR repertoires. Between about 0.9 and 9 billion PBMCs per donor were obtained by leukapheresis. What the work shows at the level of the full study, not this receptor alone: The small number of donors limited the genetic and exposure-history diversity represented. Only blood was sampled, and tissue TCR repertoires likely differ from those in blood. Compared with non-shared clonotypes, the clonotypes found in all four sorted-subset donors had higher generation probabilities. Incomplete sequencing was indicated by rarefaction of sorted-subset datasets, despite the large sequencing depth. When a handful of donors were compared, the shared fraction of clonotypes was approximately 5% for naive CD4, 3% to 4% for naive CD8, 2% to 2.5% for memory CD4, and around 0.4% for memory CD8. Pairwise subsampling indicated that sequencing depth was expected to affect the degree of clonotype sharing among donors. Naive subsets generally had larger estimated clonotype richness than memory subsets.

Using the deep immunoSEQ assay, multiplex PCR amplified TCR CDR3 regions from genomic DNA. Extracted genomic DNA from each cell subset was distributed evenly across all wells of several immunoSEQ 96-well plates, and each plate was treated as a replicate. For sorted subsets, roughly 200 ng of genomic DNA, equivalent to 25,000 to 35,000 T cell genomes, went into each replicate PCR. The purified libraries were quantified using a Qubit 3.0 fluorometer, sized with a Bioanalyzer 2100, and then quantified again using the KAPA Library Quantification kit. Every immunoSEQ 96-well plate was sequenced on a separate single-read 150-cycle Illumina NextSeq 550 flow cell. The published analysis was carried out like this. Because the immunoSEQ output included only junctional sequences and no quality scores, the filtering could not be the same as the filtering used for full-length reads. Sequences were annotated with PyIR, a Python wrapper for IgBLAST v1.9, and V/J genes and CDR3 were assigned using IMGT germline references. Reads were removed for weak V/J assignments (E-value above 1e-6), missing CDR3, stop codons, out-of-frame junctions, or ambiguous translated residues. V3J clonotypes were defined as sequences sharing the same inferred V gene, J gene, and CDR3 amino acid sequence. The percentage overlap between two repertoires was calculated by dividing the number of shared unique clonotypes by the size of the smaller repertoire. Repertoire richness was assessed with RTK rarefaction, the Chao1 estimator, and Recon v2.1 estimates of unobserved clonotypes. Generation probabilities were computed with OLGA for all TCRbeta clonotypes obtained by the gDNA method from several donors. TCRdb took this table from immuneACCESS and kept in-frame rearrangements with V and J called. Such tables lack part of the clones; where checked against another copy, unresolved V genes explain under half of the gap, and the rest is unexplained. The V and J calls and clone size are taken from that table; D and trimming were inferred from the DNA. This sample has roughly 2,300,000 clones in its table, and 92% of those were observed once. The ten largest make up 0.37% of the sample.

This clone appeared a single time. It has no known antigen specificity. No base quality information exists; no much larger clone differs at one position. The donors were healthy, HIV-negative adults with no recently reported acute infections or vaccinations. All donors were Caucasian adults living in Nashville, Tennessee, USA. CD4+ T cells were enriched through magnetic negative selection, after which naive cells were positively selected on CD45RA and the remaining negative fraction served as the memory subset. After blood collection by leukapheresis, PBMCs were isolated using Ficoll-Histopaque density gradient centrifugation and then cryopreserved in the vapor phase of liquid nitrogen. Purity and quantity of every magnetically sorted T cell population were checked by analytical flow cytometry. Genomic DNA was isolated from each sorted fraction and quantified by UV absorbance on a Nanodrop 2000c.

Cut back by 6 bases and 3 bases, the V and J ends lie 15 bases apart. The CDR3 holds 14 amino acids from the cysteine to the phenylalanine. Only CDR3 DNA remains: 42 bases, in frame from the first base. CDR1 and CDR2 (KGHSH, LQKENI) derive from the germline V gene. The sample consisted of naive CD4+ T cells from PBMCs. The cell subset or site label corresponds to: CD45RA+ positively selected. The origin of this receptor is a man aged 18 to 30 in good health. Some clones in this sample may be carry-over from other donors' samples. The chain is made from TRBV18 and TRBJ2-7, with the D gene too uncertain to name. For the CDR3, the sequence is CASSRPLPNYEQYF. The sequenced DNA: TGTGCCAGCTCCAGACCCCTTCCCAACTACGAGCAGTACTTC.